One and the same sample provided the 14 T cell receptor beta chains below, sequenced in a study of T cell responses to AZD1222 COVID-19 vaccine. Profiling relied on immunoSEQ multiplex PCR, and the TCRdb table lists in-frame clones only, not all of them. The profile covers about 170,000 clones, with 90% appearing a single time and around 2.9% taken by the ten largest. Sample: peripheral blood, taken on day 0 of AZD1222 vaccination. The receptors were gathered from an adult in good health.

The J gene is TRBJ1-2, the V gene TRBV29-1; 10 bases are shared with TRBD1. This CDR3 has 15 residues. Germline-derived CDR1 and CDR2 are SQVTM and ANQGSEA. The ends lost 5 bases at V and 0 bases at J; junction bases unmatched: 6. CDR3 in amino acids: CSVQGQGTTNYGYTF. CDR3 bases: TGCAGCGTTCAGGGACAGGGGACTACTAACTATGGCTACACCTTC.

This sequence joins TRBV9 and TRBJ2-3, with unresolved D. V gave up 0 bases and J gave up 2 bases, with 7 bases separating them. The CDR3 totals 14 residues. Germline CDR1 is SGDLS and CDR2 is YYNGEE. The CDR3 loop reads CASSVEVFTDTQYF. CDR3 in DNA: TGTGCCAGCAGCGTAGAGGTTTTCACAGATACGCAGTATTTT.

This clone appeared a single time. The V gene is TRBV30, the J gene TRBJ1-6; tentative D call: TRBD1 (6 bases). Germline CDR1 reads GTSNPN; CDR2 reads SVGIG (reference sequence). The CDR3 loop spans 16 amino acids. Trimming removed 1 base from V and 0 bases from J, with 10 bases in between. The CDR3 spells CAWSGDRLSYNSPLHF. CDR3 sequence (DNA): TGTGCCTGGAGTGGTGACAGGCTCTCCTATAATTCACCCCTCCACTTT.

CDR3 sequence (DNA): TGTGCCAGCAGTAACGGGATTAATTCACCCCTCCACTTT. Protein: CASSNGINSPLHF. J is TRBJ1-6 and V is TRBV27; D is unresolved. The CDR3 is 13 amino acids. Trimming cost V 5 bases and J 6 bases, with 8 bases left between them. Germline-derived CDR1 and CDR2 are MNHEY and SMNVEV (reference sequence).

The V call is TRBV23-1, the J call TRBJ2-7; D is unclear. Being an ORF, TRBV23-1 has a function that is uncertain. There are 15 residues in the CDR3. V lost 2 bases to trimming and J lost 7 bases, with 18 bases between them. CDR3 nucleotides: TGCGCCAGCAGTCAAGATATCAGAGCCGTTGGGGAGCAGTACTTC. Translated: CASSQDIRAVGEQYF.

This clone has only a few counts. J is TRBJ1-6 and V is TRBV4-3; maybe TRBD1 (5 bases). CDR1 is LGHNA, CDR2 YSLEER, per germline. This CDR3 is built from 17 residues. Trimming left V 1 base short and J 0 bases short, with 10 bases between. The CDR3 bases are TGCGCCAGCAGCCAAGTAACTGGGGGCTCCTATAATTCACCCCTCCACTTT. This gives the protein CASSQVTGGSYNSPLHF.

CDR3 residues: CASTPGQGGTGELFF. Written as DNA, the CDR3 is TGTGCCAGCACCCCGGGACAGGGGGGGACCGGGGAGCTGTTTTTT. This chain links TRBV9 with TRBJ1-3; 11 positions match TRBD1. The assigned J gene may be wrong: the sequence end matches TRBJ2-2 better. Germline CDR1 and CDR2: SGDLS and YYNGEE. The CDR3 contains 15 residues.

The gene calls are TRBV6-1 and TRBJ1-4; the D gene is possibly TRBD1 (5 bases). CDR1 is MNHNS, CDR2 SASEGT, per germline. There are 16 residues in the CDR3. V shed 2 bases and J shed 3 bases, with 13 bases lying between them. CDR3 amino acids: CASSELGGASNEKLFF. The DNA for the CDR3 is TGTGCCAGCAGTGAATTGGGGGGTGCCTCTAATGAAAAACTGTTTTTT.

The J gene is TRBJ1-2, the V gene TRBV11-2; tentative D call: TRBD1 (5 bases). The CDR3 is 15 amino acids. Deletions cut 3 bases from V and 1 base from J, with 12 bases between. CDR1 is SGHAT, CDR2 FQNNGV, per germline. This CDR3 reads CASSLGTLYNYGYTF. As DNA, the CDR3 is TGTGCCAGCAGCTTGGGGACCCTATATAACTATGGCTACACCTTC.

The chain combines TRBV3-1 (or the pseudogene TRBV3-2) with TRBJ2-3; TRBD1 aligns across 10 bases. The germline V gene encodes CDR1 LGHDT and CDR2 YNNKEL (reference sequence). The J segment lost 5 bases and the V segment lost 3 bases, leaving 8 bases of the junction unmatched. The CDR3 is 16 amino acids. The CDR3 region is CASSQTGTGDEDTQYF. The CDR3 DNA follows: TGTGCCAGCAGCCAGACCGGGACAGGGGATGAAGATACGCAGTATTTT.

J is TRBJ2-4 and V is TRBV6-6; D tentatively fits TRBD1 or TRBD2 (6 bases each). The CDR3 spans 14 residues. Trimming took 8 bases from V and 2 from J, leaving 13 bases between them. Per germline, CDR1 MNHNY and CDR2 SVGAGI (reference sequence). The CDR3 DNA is TGTGCCAGCGGGGGGCAGTCCTCCAAAAACATTCAGTACTTC. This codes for CASGGQSSKNIQYF.

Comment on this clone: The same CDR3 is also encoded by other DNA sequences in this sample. CDR3 protein: CASSLDRGGNQPQHF. CDR3 DNA sequence: TGTGCCAGCAGCTTAGACAGGGGTGGGAATCAGCCCCAGCATTTT. The chain joins TRBV7-2 to TRBJ1-5; 7 nucleotides match TRBD1. V shed 1 base, J shed 4 bases, and the junction held 4 bases outside the gene matches. The germline CDR1 and CDR2 sequences are SGHTA and FQGNSA. This CDR3 has 15 amino acids.

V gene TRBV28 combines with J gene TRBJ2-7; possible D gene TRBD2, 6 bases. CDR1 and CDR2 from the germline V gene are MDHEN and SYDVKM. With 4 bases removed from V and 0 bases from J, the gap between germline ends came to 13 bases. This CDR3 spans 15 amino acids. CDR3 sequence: CASSSGRKSSYEQYF. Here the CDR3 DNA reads TGTGCCAGCAGTTCCGGGAGAAAAAGCTCCTACGAGCAGTACTTC.

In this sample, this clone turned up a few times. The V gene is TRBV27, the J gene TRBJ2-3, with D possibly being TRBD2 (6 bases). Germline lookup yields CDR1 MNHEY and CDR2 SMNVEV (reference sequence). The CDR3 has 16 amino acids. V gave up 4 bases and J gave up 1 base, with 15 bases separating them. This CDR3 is CASSWPGRGGTDTQYF. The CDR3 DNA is TGTGCCAGCAGTTGGCCAGGGCGGGGAGGCACAGATACGCAGTATTTT.